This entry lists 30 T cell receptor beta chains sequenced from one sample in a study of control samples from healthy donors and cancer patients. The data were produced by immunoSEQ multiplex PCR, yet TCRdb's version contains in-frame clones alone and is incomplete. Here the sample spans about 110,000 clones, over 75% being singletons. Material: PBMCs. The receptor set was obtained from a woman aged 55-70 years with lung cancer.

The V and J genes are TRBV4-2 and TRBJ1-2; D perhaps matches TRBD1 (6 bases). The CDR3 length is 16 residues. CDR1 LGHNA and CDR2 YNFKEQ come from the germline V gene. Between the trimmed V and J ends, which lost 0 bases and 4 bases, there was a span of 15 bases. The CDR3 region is CASSQDQTGYSYGYTF. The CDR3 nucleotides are TGTGCCAGCAGCCAAGATCAGACAGGATACAGCTATGGCTACACCTTC.

The CDR3 protein is CASSANRVLSTDTQYF. The CDR3 coding sequence is TGTGCCAGCAGTGCCAACAGGGTCCTAAGCACAGATACGCAGTATTTT. The chain joins TRBV25-1 to TRBJ2-3; the D gene is possibly TRBD1 (6 bases). Trimming shortened V by 4 bases and J by 0 bases, and 14 bases separated the two germline ends. Germline V gene lookup returns CDR1 MGHDK and CDR2 SYGVNS. The CDR3 covers 16 residues.

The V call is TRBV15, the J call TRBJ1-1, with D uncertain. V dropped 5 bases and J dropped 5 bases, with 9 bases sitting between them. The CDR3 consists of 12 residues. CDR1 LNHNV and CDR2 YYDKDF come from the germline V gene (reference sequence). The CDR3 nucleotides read TGTGCCACCAGCTTTCAACGAACTGAAGCTTTCTTT. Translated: CATSFQRTEAFF.

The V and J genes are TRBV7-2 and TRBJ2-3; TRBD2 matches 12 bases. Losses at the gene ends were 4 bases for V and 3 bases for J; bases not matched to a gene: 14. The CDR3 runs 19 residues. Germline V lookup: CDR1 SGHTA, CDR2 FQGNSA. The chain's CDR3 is CASSSQGTSGRWSTDTQYF. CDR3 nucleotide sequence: TGTGCCAGCAGCTCGCAGGGGACTAGCGGGCGCTGGAGTACAGATACGCAGTATTTT. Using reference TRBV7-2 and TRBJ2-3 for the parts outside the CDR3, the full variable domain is GAGVSQSPSNKVTEKGKDVELRCDPISGHTALYWYRQSLGQGLEFLIYFQGNSAPDKSGLPSDRFSAERTGGSVSTLTIQRTQQEDSAVYLCASSSQGTSGRWSTDTQYFGPGTRLTVL.

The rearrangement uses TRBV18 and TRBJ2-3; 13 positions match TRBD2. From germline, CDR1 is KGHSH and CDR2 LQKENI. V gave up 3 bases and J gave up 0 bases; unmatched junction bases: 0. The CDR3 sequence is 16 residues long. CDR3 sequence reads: CASSPGLAGSTDTQYF. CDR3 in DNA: TGTGCCAGCTCACCGGGACTAGCGGGAAGCACAGATACGCAGTATTTT.

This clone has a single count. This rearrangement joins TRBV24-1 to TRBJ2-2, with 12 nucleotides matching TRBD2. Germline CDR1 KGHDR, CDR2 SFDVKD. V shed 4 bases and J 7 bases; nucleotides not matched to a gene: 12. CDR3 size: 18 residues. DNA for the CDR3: TGTGCCACCAGTGACCCAACCCCGACTAGCGGGAGAGTCGGGGAGCTGTTTTTT. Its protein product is CATSDPTPTSGRVGELFF.

Here the CDR3 DNA reads TGTGCCAGCAGACCGGGACTGGACACCGGGGAGCTGTTTTTT. Its protein product is CASRPGLDTGELFF. The chain has TRBV6-1 and TRBJ2-2; a weak D match, TRBD2 (6 bases). The CDR3 consists of 14 residues. Trimming removed 6 bases at V and 3 bases at J, with 11 bases between. Germline CDR1 reads MNHNS; CDR2 reads SASEGT.

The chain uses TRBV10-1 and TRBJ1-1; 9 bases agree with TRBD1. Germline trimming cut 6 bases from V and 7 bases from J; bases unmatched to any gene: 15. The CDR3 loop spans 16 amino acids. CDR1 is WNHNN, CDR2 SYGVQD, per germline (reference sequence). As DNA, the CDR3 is TGCGCCAGCAGGCCCCCGGGACAGGGAACGAAGGGTGAAGCTTTCTTT. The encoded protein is CASRPPGQGTKGEAFF.

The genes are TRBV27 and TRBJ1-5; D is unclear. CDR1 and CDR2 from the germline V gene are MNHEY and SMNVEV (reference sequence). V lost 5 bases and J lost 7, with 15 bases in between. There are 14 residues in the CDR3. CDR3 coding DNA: TGTGCCAGCAGTGACCGCAGGAGGGAGCAGCCCCAGCATTTT. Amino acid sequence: CASSDRRREQPQHF.

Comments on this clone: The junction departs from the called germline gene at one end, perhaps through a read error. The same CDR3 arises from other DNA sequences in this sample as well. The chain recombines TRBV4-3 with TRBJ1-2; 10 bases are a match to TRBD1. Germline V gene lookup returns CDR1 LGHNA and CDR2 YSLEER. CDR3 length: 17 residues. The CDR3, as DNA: TGCGCTAGCAGCCAAGAGGCGCCGGGACAGGGGAGCTATGGCTACACCTTC. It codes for CASSQEAPGQGSYGYTF.

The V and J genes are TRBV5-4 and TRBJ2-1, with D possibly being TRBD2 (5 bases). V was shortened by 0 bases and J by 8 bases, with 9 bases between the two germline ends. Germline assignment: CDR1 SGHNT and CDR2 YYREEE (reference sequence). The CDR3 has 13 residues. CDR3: CASSLDRGDEQFF. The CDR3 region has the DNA TGTGCCAGCAGCTTGGATCGGGGAGATGAGCAGTTCTTC.

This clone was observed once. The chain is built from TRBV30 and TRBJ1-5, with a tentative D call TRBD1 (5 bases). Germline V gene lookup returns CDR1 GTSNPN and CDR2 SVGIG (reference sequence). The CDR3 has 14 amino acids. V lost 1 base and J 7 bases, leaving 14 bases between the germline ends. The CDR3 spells CAWSGRGDSQPQHF. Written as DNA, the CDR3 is TGTGCCTGGAGTGGACGAGGGGATAGCCAGCCCCAGCATTTT.

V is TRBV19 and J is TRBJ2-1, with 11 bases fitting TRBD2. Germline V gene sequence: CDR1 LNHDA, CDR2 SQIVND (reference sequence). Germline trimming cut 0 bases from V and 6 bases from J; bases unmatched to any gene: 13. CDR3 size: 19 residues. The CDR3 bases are TGTGCCAGTAGTATAGATGCTAGCGGGAGGCCCGGTGGCCGCAATGAGCAGTTCTTC. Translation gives CASSIDASGRPGGRNEQFF.

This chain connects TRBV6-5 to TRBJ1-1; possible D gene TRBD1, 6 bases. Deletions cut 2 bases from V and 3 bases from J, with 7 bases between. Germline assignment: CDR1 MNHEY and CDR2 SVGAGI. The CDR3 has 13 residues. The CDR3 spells CASSYEGDTEAFF. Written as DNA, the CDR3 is TGTGCCAGCAGTTACGAGGGGGACACTGAAGCTTTCTTT.

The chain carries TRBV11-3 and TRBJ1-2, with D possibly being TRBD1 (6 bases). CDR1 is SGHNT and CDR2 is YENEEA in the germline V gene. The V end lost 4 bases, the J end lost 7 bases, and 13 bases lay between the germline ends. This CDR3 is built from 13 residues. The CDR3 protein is CASSSGEFSGYTF. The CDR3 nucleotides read TGTGCCAGCAGCTCAGGGGAGTTTAGTGGCTACACCTTC.

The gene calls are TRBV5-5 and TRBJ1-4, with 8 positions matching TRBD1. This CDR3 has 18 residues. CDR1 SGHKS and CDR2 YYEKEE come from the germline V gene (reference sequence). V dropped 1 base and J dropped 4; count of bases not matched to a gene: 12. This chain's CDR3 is CASSLREVSGGLNEKLFF. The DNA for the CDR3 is TGTGCCAGCAGCTTGAGGGAGGTGTCAGGGGGCCTTAATGAAAAACTGTTTTTT.

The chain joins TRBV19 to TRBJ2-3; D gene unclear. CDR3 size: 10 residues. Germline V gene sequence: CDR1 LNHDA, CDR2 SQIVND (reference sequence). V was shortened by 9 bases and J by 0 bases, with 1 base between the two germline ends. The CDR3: CARSTDTQYF. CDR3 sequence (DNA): TGTGCCAGAAGCACAGATACGCAGTATTTT.

CDR3 DNA: TGTGCCAGCAGTTTATCGTACAGGGGATTAATCAGTACCCAGCATTTT. Encoded protein: CASSLSYRGLISTQHF. The chain uses TRBV27 and TRBJ1-5; 7 bases agree with TRBD1. This CDR3 spans 16 amino acids. V shed 0 bases, J shed 11 bases, and the junction held 13 bases outside the gene matches. The germline V gene encodes CDR1 MNHEY and CDR2 SMNVEV (reference sequence).

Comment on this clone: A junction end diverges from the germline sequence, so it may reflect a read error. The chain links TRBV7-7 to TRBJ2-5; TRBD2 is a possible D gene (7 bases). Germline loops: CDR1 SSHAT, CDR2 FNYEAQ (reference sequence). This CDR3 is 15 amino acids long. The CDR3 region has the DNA TGTGCTAGCACCCCCTGGGGGGGGCAGGCAGAGACCCAGTACTTC. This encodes CASTPWGGQAETQYF. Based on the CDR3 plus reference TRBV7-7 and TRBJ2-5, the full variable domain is GAGVSQSPRYKVTKRGQDVTLRCDPISSHATLYWYQQALGQGPEFLTYFNYEAQPDKSGLPSDRFSAERPEGSISTLTIQRTEQRDSAMYRCASTPWGGQAETQYFGPGTRLLVL.

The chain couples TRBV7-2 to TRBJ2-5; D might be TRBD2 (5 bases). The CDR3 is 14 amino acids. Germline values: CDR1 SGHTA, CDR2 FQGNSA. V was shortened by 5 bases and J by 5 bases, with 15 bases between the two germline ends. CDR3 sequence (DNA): TGTGCCAGCAGCCCTCCGGGATTAGGGGAGACCCAGTACTTC. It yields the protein CASSPPGLGETQYF.

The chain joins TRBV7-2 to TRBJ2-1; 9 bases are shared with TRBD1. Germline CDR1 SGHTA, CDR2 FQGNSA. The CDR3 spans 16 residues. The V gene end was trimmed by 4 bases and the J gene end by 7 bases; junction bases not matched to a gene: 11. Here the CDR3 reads CASSSGLGQGSNEQFF. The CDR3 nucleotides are TGTGCCAGCAGCTCAGGATTAGGACAGGGGTCGAATGAGCAGTTCTTC. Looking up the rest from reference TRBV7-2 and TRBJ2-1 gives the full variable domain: GAGVSQSPSNKVTEKGKDVELRCDPISGHTALYWYRQSLGQGLEFLIYFQGNSAPDKSGLPSDRFSAERTGGSVSTLTIQRTQQEDSAVYLCASSSGLGQGSNEQFFGPGTRLTVL.

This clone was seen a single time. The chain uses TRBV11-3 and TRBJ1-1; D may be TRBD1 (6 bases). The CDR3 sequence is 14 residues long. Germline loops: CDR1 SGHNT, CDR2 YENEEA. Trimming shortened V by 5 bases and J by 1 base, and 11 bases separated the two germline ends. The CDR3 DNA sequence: TGTGCCAGCAGCATACTGACAGGGAACACTGAAGCTTTCTTT. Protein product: CASSILTGNTEAFF.

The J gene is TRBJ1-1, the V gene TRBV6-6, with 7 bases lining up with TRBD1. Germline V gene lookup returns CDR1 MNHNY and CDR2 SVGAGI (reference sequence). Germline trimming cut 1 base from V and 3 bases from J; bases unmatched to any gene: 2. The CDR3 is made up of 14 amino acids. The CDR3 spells CASSYFGQDTEAFF. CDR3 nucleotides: TGTGCCAGCAGTTACTTCGGACAGGACACTGAAGCTTTCTTT.

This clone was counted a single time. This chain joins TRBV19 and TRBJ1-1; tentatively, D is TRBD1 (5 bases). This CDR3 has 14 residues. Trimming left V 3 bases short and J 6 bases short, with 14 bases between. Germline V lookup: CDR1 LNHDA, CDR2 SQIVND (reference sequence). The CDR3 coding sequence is TGTGCCAGTAGTATCGGGGCCGATCACGCTGAAGCTTTCTTT. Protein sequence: CASSIGADHAEAFF.

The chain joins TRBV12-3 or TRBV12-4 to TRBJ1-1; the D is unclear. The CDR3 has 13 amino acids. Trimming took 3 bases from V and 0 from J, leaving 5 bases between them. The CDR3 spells CASSFTVNTEAFF. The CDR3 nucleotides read TGTGCCAGCAGTTTTACAGTGAACACTGAAGCTTTCTTT.

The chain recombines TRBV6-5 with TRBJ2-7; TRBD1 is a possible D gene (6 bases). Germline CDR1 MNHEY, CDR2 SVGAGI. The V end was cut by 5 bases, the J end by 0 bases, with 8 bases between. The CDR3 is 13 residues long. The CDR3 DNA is TGTGCCAGCAGTACAGGGACCTCCTACGAGCAGTACTTC. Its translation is CASSTGTSYEQYF.

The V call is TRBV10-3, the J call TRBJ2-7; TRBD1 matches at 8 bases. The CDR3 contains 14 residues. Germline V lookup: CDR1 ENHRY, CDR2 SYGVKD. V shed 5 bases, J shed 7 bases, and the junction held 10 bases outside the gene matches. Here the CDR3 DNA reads TGTGCCATCAGTTGGGGACAGGAGGTGGGGGAGCAGTACTTC. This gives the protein CAISWGQEVGEQYF.

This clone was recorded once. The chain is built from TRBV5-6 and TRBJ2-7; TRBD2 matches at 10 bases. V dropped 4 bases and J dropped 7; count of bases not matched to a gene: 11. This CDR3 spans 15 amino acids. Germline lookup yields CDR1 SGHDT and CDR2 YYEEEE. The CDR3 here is CASSAEWLAGVEQYF. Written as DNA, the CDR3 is TGTGCCAGCAGCGCAGAATGGCTAGCGGGAGTTGAGCAGTACTTC. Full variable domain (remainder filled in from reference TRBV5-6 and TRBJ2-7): DAGVTQSPTHLIKTRGQQVTLRCSPKSGHDTVSWYQQALGQGPQFIFQYYEEEERQRGNFPDRFSGHQFPNYSSELNVNALLLGDSALYLCASSAEWLAGVEQYFGPGTRLTVT.

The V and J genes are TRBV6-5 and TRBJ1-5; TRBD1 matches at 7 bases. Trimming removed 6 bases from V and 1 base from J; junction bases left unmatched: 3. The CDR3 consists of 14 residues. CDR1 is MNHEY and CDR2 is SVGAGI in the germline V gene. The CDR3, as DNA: TGTGCCAGCAGCGCGGGACAGAGCAATCAGCCCCAGCATTTT. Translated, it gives CASSAGQSNQPQHF.

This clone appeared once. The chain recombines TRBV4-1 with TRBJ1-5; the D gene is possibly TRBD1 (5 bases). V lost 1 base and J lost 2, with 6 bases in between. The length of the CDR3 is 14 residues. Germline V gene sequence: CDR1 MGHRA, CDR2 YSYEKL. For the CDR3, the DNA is TGCGCCAGCAGCCAAGTACAGGGCAATCAGCCCCAGCATTTT. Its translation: CASSQVQGNQPQHF.